A selection of T cell receptor beta chains follows, all from one sample in a study of T cell responses to AZD1222 COVID-19 vaccine. Sequencing used immunoSEQ multiplex PCR; TCRdb keeps in-frame clones, though not all of them. This sample carries roughly 92,000 clones, around 90% of them seen once, and the ten largest clones take almost 8.5%. The starting material was peripheral blood, obtained on day 0 of AZD1222 vaccination. Every receptor here comes from an adult in good health. CDR3s leave out the opening cysteine and the closing phenylalanine or tryptophan.

cdr3_length	j_call	v_call	cdr3_aa
13	TRBJ1-3	TRBV2	ASSEWDRSGNTIY
13	TRBJ1-5	TRBV5-6	ASSPMRGIGQPQH
10	TRBJ1-2	TRBV3-1/TRBV3-2	ASRTGDYGYT
11	TRBJ1-2	TRBV10-2	ASTTGKNYGYT
12	TRBJ2-3	TRBV5-1	ASSLPPGTDTQY
12	TRBJ1-2	TRBV9	ASRGTGFSYGYT
11	TRBJ2-7	TRBV7-9	ASSRDTTYEQY
11	TRBJ1-2	TRBV24-1	ATSVDGNYGYT
12	TRBJ1-1	TRBV29-1	SAGTGARGAEAF
14	TRBJ2-1	TRBV24-1	ATSDSGQGTYNEQF
14	TRBJ1-1	TRBV4-3	ASSQDLQGAGTEAF
11	TRBJ1-5	TRBV6-1	ASSERGAQPQH
9	TRBJ2-7	TRBV6-4	ASPGSHEQY
11	TRBJ2-2	TRBV29-1	SVPRGYTGELF
13	TRBJ2-3	TRBV7-6	ASSLGFGATDTQY
13	TRBJ2-1	TRBV25-1	ASSEDLTPYNEQF
10	TRBJ2-7	TRBV3-1/TRBV3-2	ASSLPGYEQY
10	TRBJ1-2	TRBV3-1/TRBV3-2	ASSHDRDGYT
12	TRBJ1-5	TRBV18	ASSATNSNQPQH
10	TRBJ2-7	TRBV7-9	ASTGLADEQY
11	TRBJ2-3	TRBV29-1	SVLPVMTDTQY
14	TRBJ1-6	TRBV30	AWSVLTDSYNSPLH
13	TRBJ2-3	TRBV6-2/TRBV6-3	ASSYGDSNTDTQY
14	TRBJ1-4	TRBV11-2	ASSLDWVGTNEKLF
14	TRBJ2-3	TRBV5-1	ASSLGAGYGTDTQY
10	TRBJ2-7	TRBV24-1	ATSDTRHPEY
10	TRBJ2-3	TRBV5-4	ASGGTRDTQY
11	TRBJ1-1	TRBV7-2	ASSLRANTEAF
12	TRBJ2-1	TRBV11-2	ASSLALGYNEQF
14	TRBJ2-3	TRBV4-3	ASSQVRAGPTDTQY
14	TRBJ2-1	TRBV4-1	ASSQEGGSSYNEQF
11	TRBJ2-7	TRBV6-2/TRBV6-3	ASSMVGIDEQN
12	TRBJ2-1	TRBV2	ASSEGLAGDEQF
13	TRBJ1-4	TRBV3-1/TRBV3-2	ASSQGDRDNEKLF
11	TRBJ2-2	TRBV29-1	SAPSGNTGELF
11	TRBJ2-7	TRBV27	ASTSRDRYEQY
12	TRBJ1-2	TRBV6-5	ASRRTGGNYGYT
11	TRBJ2-3	TRBV11-2	ASSLVRGDTQY
16	TRBJ1-2	TRBV4-1	ASSQVEAGEAGNYGYT
13	TRBJ1-5	TRBV7-8	ASSQRESYGQPQH